This TCR beta chain was captured in a study of blood T cell repertoires in COVID-19. The protocol was immunoSEQ multiplex PCR, while the TCRdb copy is restricted to in-frame clones and leaves out a portion. The sample lists about 82,000 clones; around four fifths were seen once. CDR3 length equals 12 residues. Germline V lookup: CDR1 SEHNR, CDR2 FQNEAQ (reference sequence). Trimming pared 10 bases from V and 3 bases from J, leaving 13 bases between. The TCR was taken from a man aged 80 or over with active or convalescent COVID-19. What was sequenced was peripheral blood. The chain carries TRBV7-9 and TRBJ2-7; possibly TRBD1 for D (5 bases). The CDR3 here is CATSDRHYEQYV. The CDR3 DNA sequence: TGTGCCACCTCCGACAGACACTACGAGCAGTACGTC.